This T cell receptor (beta chain) was obtained from a study of sequential checkpoint blockade in melanoma. The overall study: Randomization was 1:1 between first-line nivolumab→ipilimumab and ipilimumab→nivolumab. About 90 pretreatment tumor DNA samples were TCRβ immunosequenced.

Treatment defined: randomized to nivolumab then ipilimumab (arm A) or the reverse (arm B). The method was immunoSEQ multiplex PCR; TCRdb's version includes in-frame clones alone and lacks a portion of them. The table includes roughly 9,000 clones, about 25% detected once. Per germline, CDR1 MDHEN and CDR2 SYDVKM. CDR3 length: 15 amino acids. Trimming took 0 bases from V and 4 from J; bases not matched to a gene: 1. Remarks on this clone: The antigen is undetermined.

Study-wide results and limits: Patients with week-13 increases in T-cell fraction and clonality benefited about 30 times more often. PD-L1 staining and CD8+ counts, not mutational load, tracked tumor T-cell clonality.

Specimen: tumor tissue (inferred from file names), collected from a patient given nivolumab and ipilimumab in sequence. This TCR derives from a human donor with melanoma. This sequence joins TRBV28 and TRBJ2-2, with 8 bases aligning to TRBD1. The CDR3 region has the DNA TGTGCCAGCAGTTTATGGACAGGGGTCACCGGGGAGCTGTTTTTT. As protein: CASSLWTGVTGELFF.